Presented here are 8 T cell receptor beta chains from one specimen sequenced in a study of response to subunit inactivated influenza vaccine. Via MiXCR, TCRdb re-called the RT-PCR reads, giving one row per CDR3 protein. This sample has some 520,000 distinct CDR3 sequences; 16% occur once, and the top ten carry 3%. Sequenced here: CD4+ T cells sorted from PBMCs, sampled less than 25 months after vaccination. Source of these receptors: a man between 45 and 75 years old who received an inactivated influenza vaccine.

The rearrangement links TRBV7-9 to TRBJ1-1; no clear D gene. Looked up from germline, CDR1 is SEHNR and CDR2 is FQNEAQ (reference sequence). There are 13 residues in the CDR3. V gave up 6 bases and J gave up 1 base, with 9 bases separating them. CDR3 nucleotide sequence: TGTGCCAGCAGTTCCCTCGCGAACACTGAAGCTTTCTTT. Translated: CASSSLANTEAFF.

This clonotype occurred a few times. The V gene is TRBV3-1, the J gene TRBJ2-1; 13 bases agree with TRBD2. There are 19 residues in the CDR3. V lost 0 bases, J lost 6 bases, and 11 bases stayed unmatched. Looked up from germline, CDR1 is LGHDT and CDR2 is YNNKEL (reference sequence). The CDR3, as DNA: TGTGCCAGCAGCCAAGATTTACTAGCGGGGGGGCCCGGGTCCAATGAGCAGTTCTTC. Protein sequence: CASSQDLLAGGPGSNEQFF.

The CDR3 spells CSANGRGPLTDTQYF. CDR3 bases: TGCAGTGCCAACGGAAGAGGCCCACTCACAGATACGCAGTATTTT. The chain employs TRBV20-1 and TRBJ2-3, with D uncertain. The CDR3 spans 15 residues. The V end was cut by 6 bases, the J end by 2 bases, with 18 bases between. Germline values: CDR1 DFQATT, CDR2 SNEGSKA (reference sequence).

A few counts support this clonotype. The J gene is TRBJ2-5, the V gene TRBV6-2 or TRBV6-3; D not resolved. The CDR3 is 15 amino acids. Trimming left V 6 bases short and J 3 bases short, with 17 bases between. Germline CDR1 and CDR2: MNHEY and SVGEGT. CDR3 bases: TGTGCCAGCAGGCATTGGGGTGTCGGAAAAGAGACCCAGTACTTC. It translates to CASRHWGVGKETQYF.

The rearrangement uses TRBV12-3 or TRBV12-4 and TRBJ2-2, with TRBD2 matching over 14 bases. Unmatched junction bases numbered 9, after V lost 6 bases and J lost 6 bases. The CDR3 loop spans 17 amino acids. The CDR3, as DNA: TGTGCCAGCAGGGGGACTAGCGGGGGTGTTTTCGCCGGGGAGCTGTTTTTT. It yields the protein CASRGTSGGVFAGELFF.

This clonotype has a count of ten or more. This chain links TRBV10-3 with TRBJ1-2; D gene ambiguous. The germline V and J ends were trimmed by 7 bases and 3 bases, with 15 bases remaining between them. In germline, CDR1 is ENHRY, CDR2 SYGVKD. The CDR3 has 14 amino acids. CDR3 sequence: CAINRGSLDYGYTF. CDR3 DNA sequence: TGTGCCATCAACAGAGGGAGTCTCGACTATGGCTACACCTTC.

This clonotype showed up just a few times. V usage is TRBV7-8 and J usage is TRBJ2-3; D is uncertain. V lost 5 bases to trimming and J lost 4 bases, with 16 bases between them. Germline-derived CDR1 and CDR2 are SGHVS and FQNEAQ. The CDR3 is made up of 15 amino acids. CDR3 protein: CASSPRRGLADTQYF. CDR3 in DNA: TGTGCCAGCAGCCCTCGGCGCGGTCTCGCAGATACGCAGTATTTT. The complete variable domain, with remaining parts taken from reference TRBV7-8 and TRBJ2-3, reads GAGVSQSPRYKVAKRGQDVALRCDPISGHVSLFWYQQALGQGPEFLTYFQNEAQLDKSGLPSDRFFAERPEGSVSTLKIQRTQQEDSAVYLCASSPRRGLADTQYFGPGTRLTVL.

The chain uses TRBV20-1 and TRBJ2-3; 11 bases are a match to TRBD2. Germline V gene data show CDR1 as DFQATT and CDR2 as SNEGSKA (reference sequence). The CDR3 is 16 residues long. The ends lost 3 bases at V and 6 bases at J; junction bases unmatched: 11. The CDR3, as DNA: TGCAGTGCTAGTCGCCAAACTAGCGGGAGTAGGGATACGCAGTATTTT. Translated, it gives CSASRQTSGSRDTQYF.